These T cell receptor beta chains were read from a single sample in a study of shared clonotypes between healthy human individuals. Profiled with immunoSEQ multiplex PCR; TCRdb holds only in-frame clones, not every one. In the table there are under 850,000 clones, 90% to 95% of which are singletons. What was sequenced was naive CD8+ T cells sorted from blood. The source of these receptors is a young man in good health. Each CDR3 is given with its conserved first and last residue. Fields, in order: D gene, clone size, V gene, J gene, CDR3 DNA, CDR3 protein. The D gene is left open where the match is weak. Clone size appears in some rows only: once, few, many, or a class for an expanded clone.

TRBD2	.	TRBV7-7	TRBJ2-1	TGTGCTAGCAGCTTGCGGGTAGCGGGAGTCGGCTACAATGAGCAGTTCTTC	CASSLRVAGVGYNEQFF
.	.	TRBV5-4	TRBJ2-7	TGTGCCAGCAGCTTCCGGGACGGCAACTACGAGCAGTACTTC	CASSFRDGNYEQYF
.	once	TRBV4-1	TRBJ2-1	TGCGCCAGCAGCCAAGTCCTGCGTCCGGGGAATGAGCAGTTCTTC	CASSQVLRPGNEQFF
.	once	TRBV5-4	TRBJ2-7	TGTGCCAGCAGCTTTTATCCTGACTACGAGCAGTACTTC	CASSFYPDYEQYF
.	.	TRBV2	TRBJ2-2	TGTGCCAGCAGTGAAGCGGGGCTTAGCGGGGAGCTGTTTTTT	CASSEAGLSGELFF
.	.	TRBV5-4	TRBJ2-1	TGTGCCAGCAGCGCAGGGTACAATGAGCAGTTCTTC	CASSAGYNEQFF
.	few	TRBV27	TRBJ2-2	TGTGCCAGCAACGGGAACACCGGGGAGCTGTTTTTT	CASNGNTGELFF
.	.	TRBV11-2	TRBJ2-1	TGTGCCAGCAGCGCAGGGGTCAATGAGCAGTTCTTC	CASSAGVNEQFF
.	.	TRBV28	TRBJ2-7	TGTGCCAGCAGTTCCCAATCTTACGAGCAGTACTTC	CASSSQSYEQYF
.	.	TRBV28	TRBJ2-7	TGTGCCAGCACCCCCAGGGGTAGCAGCTACGAGCAGTACTTC	CASTPRGSSYEQYF
.	.	TRBV5-4	TRBJ1-4	TGTGCCAGCCCGCCCTGTGGAGCAACTAATGAAAAACTGTTTTTT	CASPPCGATNEKLFF
.	.	TRBV27	TRBJ1-2	TGTGCCAGCAGTTTTTACAGTAAGCTTGGACAATCTAGTGGCTACACCTTC	CASSFYSKLGQSSGYTF
.	.	TRBV28	TRBJ2-3	TGTGCCAGCAGAGCTTACACGGGGGCGCCTCCGAGCACAGATACGCAGTATTTT	CASRAYTGAPPSTDTQYF
TRBD1	.	TRBV11-2	TRBJ2-1	TGTGCCAGCAGCCCCTATGGACAGGATCTGTTCTTC	CASSPYGQDLFF
.	.	TRBV2	TRBJ1-3	TGTGCCAGCAAACGTCTCCCACTAGCGCTGGGAAACACCATATATTTT	CASKRLPLALGNTIYF
.	.	TRBV30	TRBJ2-7	TGTGCCTGGAGGGATTCCTACGAGCAGTACTTC	CAWRDSYEQYF
TRBD1	once	TRBV2	TRBJ2-4	TGTGCCAGCAGTGGAACAGGGGGAATGGGCAAAAACATTCAGTACTTC	CASSGTGGMGKNIQYF
TRBD2	.	TRBV28	TRBJ2-1	TGTGCCAGCAGTACGCTCCGACTAGCGGGAGCCTACAATGAGCAGTTCTTC	CASSTLRLAGAYNEQFF
TRBD1	.	TRBV6-1	TRBJ2-1	TGTGCCAGCAGTGAATATAGGGGACAGTACAATGAGCAGTTCTTC	CASSEYRGQYNEQFF
TRBD2	once	TRBV14	TRBJ2-1	TGTGCCAGCAGTCTAGCGGGAGAGAAGTTCTTC	CASSLAGEKFF
.	.	TRBV27	TRBJ2-3	TGTGCCAGCAGTGCCCTCCCCGGGGCCGAGGCGGATACGCAGTATTTT	CASSALPGAEADTQYF
.	.	TRBV11-2	TRBJ2-3	TGTGCCAGCAGCTTAGGGGGGGACCTCGCCCTCACAGATACGCAGTATTTT	CASSLGGDLALTDTQYF
.	.	TRBV18	TRBJ2-5	TGTGCCAGCTCAACCATTTACAGTAACCAAGAGACCCAGTACTTC	CASSTIYSNQETQYF
TRBD1	once	TRBV7-8	TRBJ2-7	TGTGCCAGCAGCTGGGACAGGGGGTACGAGCAGTACTTC	CASSWDRGYEQYF
.	.	TRBV5-4	TRBJ2-5	TGTGCCAGCAGCTTGGCCTCTGAGACCCAGTACTTC	CASSLASETQYF
.	.	TRBV23-1	TRBJ1-1	TGCGCCAGCAGTCATGTGGGGGGCACTGAAGCTTTCTTT	CASSHVGGTEAFF
.	.	TRBV7-7	TRBJ2-5	TGTGCCAGCAGCTTCAACGGCGAGACCCAGTACTTC	CASSFNGETQYF
.	.	TRBV6-5	TRBJ2-1	TGTGCCAGCAGTTACTCGAGTAGGTTCGATGAGCAGTTCTTC	CASSYSSRFDEQFF
.	.	TRBV14	TRBJ2-1	TGTGCCAGCAGCCAAGTCCGGGACAATGAGCAGTTCTTC	CASSQVRDNEQFF
.	.	TRBV27	TRBJ1-1	TGTGCCAGCAGTTTAGGTTTATCGGGGGCGACGAACACTGAAGCTTTCTTT	CASSLGLSGATNTEAFF
.	.	TRBV9	TRBJ2-7	TGTGCCAGCAGCGATGGATTGGCCCCGGGGGAGCAGTACTTC	CASSDGLAPGEQYF
.	.	TRBV7-9	TRBJ2-1	TGTGCCAGCAGCTTGAGCAGCGGGACATACAATGAGCAGTTCTTC	CASSLSSGTYNEQFF
.	.	TRBV27	TRBJ1-1	TGTGCCAGCAGTCCCGGTGGAGGGCCTGAAGCTTTCTTT	CASSPGGGPEAFF
TRBD1	.	TRBV5-5	TRBJ2-4	TGTGCCAGCAAATTACGGGAGACAGGGGGTAATTTGTACATTCAGTACTTC	CASKLRETGGNLYIQYF
.	.	TRBV4-1	TRBJ2-3	TGCGCCAGCAGCCAAAGGGCCGGCCTAGCAGTTACAGATACGCAGTATTTT	CASSQRAGLAVTDTQYF
.	.	TRBV7-9	TRBJ1-1	TGTGCCAGCGGGCAGCCGAACACTGAAGCTTTCTTT	CASGQPNTEAFF
.	.	TRBV27	TRBJ1-5	TGTGCCAGCAAAGCTGGGCTTAGTAATCAGCCCCAGCATTTT	CASKAGLSNQPQHF
.	once	TRBV7-9	TRBJ2-7	TGTGCCAGCAGCTTCCTTCTCCGGAGTAGCAACGAGCAGTACTTC	CASSFLLRSSNEQYF
TRBD2	.	TRBV2	TRBJ2-3	TGTGCCACACTAGCGGGAATCAGTTTGGATACGCAGTATTTT	CATLAGISLDTQYF
.	.	TRBV2	TRBJ2-7	TGTGCCAGCCAAGACTCGCTAGGGGGGGAGCAGTACTTC	CASQDSLGGEQYF
TRBD2	.	TRBV7-2	TRBJ2-1	TGTGCCAGCAGCTCGACTAGCGGCTCCAATGAGCAGTTCTTC	CASSSTSGSNEQFF
.	.	TRBV18	TRBJ2-1	TGTGCCAGCTCACCTCCTCACGGTTCGACGTGGAATGAGCAGTTCTTC	CASSPPHGSTWNEQFF
TRBD2	.	TRBV5-1	TRBJ2-1	TGCGCCAGCAGCTTCAAATCAGCGGGATCCTACAATGAGCAGTTCTTC	CASSFKSAGSYNEQFF
.	.	TRBV7-9	TRBJ2-1	TGTGCCAGCAGCTTCCAGGGGCTCCTAAGGAACAATGAGCAGTTCTTC	CASSFQGLLRNNEQFF
TRBD1	.	TRBV4-3	TRBJ2-1	TGCGCCAGCAGCCACCACCCCGACGGACAGGTTAGTCCCATCAATGAGCAGTTCTTC	CASSHHPDGQVSPINEQFF
.	.	TRBV2	TRBJ2-2	TGTGCCAGCACAGGGAGAACCGGGGAGCTGTTTTTT	CASTGRTGELFF
TRBD2	.	TRBV29-1	TRBJ2-7	TGCAGCGTTCGGGGACTAGCGGGCCCAAGGGAGCAGTACTTC	CSVRGLAGPREQYF
.	.	TRBV28	TRBJ2-3	TGTGCCAGCAGTTCGGACGGTCGGGCAGATACGCAGTATTTT	CASSSDGRADTQYF
TRBD2	.	TRBV5-4	TRBJ2-3	TGTGCCAGCGAACAAGCGGGAAGCACAGATACGCAGTATTTT	CASEQAGSTDTQYF
.	once	TRBV18	TRBJ2-5	TGTGCCAGCTCACCACAACGGTCCGTCCGCCAAGAGACCCAGTACTTC	CASSPQRSVRQETQYF
.	.	TRBV2	TRBJ2-7	TGTGCCAGCAAACATAGGGCTAGCGTCTCCTACGAGCAGTACTTC	CASKHRASVSYEQYF
.	.	TRBV29-1	TRBJ2-7	TGCAGCGTTGAAGGGGGTACCTCCTACGAGCAGTACTTC	CSVEGGTSYEQYF
TRBD1	.	TRBV19	TRBJ2-5	TGTGCCAGTAGTATTTTAGGGGGCCGAGAGACCCAGTACTTC	CASSILGGRETQYF
TRBD1	.	TRBV29-1	TRBJ2-7	TGCAGCGTGAATGACAGGGTGGGCGAGCAGTACTTC	CSVNDRVGEQYF
.	.	TRBV4-3	TRBJ2-1	TGCGCCAGCAGCCAATCAGGGATCGTCAATGAGCAGTTCTTC	CASSQSGIVNEQFF
TRBD2	.	TRBV7-3	TRBJ2-7	TGTGCCAGCAGCGTTACTAGCGGGCCAAGGGACGAGCAGTACTTC	CASSVTSGPRDEQYF
.	.	TRBV5-1	TRBJ1-4	TGCGCCAGCAGTCTCACAGGTGCAACTAATGAAAAACTGTTTTTT	CASSLTGATNEKLFF
.	.	TRBV9	TRBJ2-5	TGTGCCAGCAGCCCAAGAAGCCCGTTTCAAGAGACCCAGTACTTC	CASSPRSPFQETQYF
TRBD1	few	TRBV7-3	TRBJ1-4	TGTGCCAGCAGCTTAGGACCGGGACAGACTAATGAAAAACTGTTTTTT	CASSLGPGQTNEKLFF